The 20 T cell receptor beta chains below were found in one sample sequenced in a study of CD8 T cells in Susac syndrome. RNA amounts of 0.5 to 1 ug underwent reverse transcription with random hexamers. A single record per CDR3 protein comes from TCRdb applying MiXCR to the immunoSEQ multiplex PCR reads. The repertoire holds 150,000 to 250,000 distinct CDR3 sequences, with over 90% as singletons. The sequenced sample consisted of CD4+ T cells from PBMCs. The receptors derive from a human donor with multiple sclerosis.

The CDR3 loop reads CASSGIATGELFF. The CDR3 DNA sequence: TGCGCCAGCAGCGGGATAGCCACCGGGGAGCTGTTTTTT. The rearrangement links TRBV5-1 to TRBJ2-2; D call uncertain. Germline V CDR1 and CDR2: SGHRS, YFSETQ. The CDR3 length is 13 residues. The V and J ends lost 4 bases and 4 bases respectively, with 8 bases between them.

The gene calls are TRBV30 and TRBJ1-1; D ambiguous. Trimming removed 4 bases at V and 4 bases at J, with 13 bases between. CDR1 GTSNPN and CDR2 SVGIG come from the germline V gene (reference sequence). The CDR3 is 13 residues long. In DNA form, the CDR3 reads TGTGCCTGGAACCGCGGGGAAGGCACTGAAGCTTTCTTT. Translation: CAWNRGEGTEAFF.

The chain combines TRBV5-1 with TRBJ2-2; D uncertain. This CDR3 is 14 amino acids long. The V and J ends lost 0 bases and 4 bases respectively, with 7 bases between them. From germline, CDR1 is SGHRS and CDR2 YFSETQ. The DNA of the CDR3 is TGCGCCAGCAGCTTGGAACAGCCCACCGGGGAGCTGTTTTTT. Residues: CASSLEQPTGELFF.

V usage is TRBV3-1 and J usage is TRBJ2-5; TRBD1 matches at 8 bases. This CDR3 comprises 15 residues. Germline CDR1 is LGHDT and CDR2 is YNNKEL (reference sequence). Trimming removed 1 base from V and 5 bases from J; junction bases left unmatched: 6. The CDR3 coding sequence is TGTGCCAGCAGCCAAGGGCCAGGGGGCGCGGAGACCCAGTACTTC. Translation: CASSQGPGGAETQYF.

This rearrangement joins TRBV7-9 to TRBJ1-2, with D unresolved. The CDR3 has 11 residues. The germline CDR1 and CDR2 sequences are SEHNR and FQNEAQ (reference sequence). The V and J ends lost 3 bases and 3 bases respectively, with 2 bases between them. The CDR3 DNA is TGTGCCAGCAGCTTTTACTATGGCTACACCTTC. As protein: CASSFYYGYTF.

V gene TRBV30 combines with J gene TRBJ2-1, with 11 bases aligning to TRBD2. There are 14 residues in the CDR3. Germline V gene lookup returns CDR1 GTSNPN and CDR2 SVGIG (reference sequence). The V gene end was trimmed by 5 bases and the J gene end by 5 bases; junction bases not matched to a gene: 5. CDR3 in DNA: TGTGCCTGGGGTAGCGGGAGGGGCGACAATGAGCAGTTCTTC. Its protein is CAWGSGRGDNEQFF. Looking up the rest from reference TRBV30 and TRBJ2-1 gives the full variable domain: SQTIHQWPATLVQPVGSPLSLECTVEGTSNPNLYWYRQAAGRGLQLLFYSVGIGQISSEVPQNLSASRPQDRQFILSSKKLLLSDSGFYLCAWGSGRGDNEQFFGPGTRLTVL.

This chain uses TRBV12-3 or TRBV12-4 with TRBJ1-1, with 8 bases matching TRBD1. The CDR3 sequence is 15 residues long. Trimming at V came to 7 bases and at J to 2 bases, leaving 9 bases not matched to a gene. The CDR3 DNA is TGTGCCAGCACTTTTGGCGACAGGGGAAACACTGAAGCTTTCTTT. This codes for CASTFGDRGNTEAFF.

The V call is TRBV2, the J call TRBJ2-7, with D perhaps TRBD1 (6 bases). Trimming cost V 7 bases and J 3 bases, with 13 bases left between them. Germline loops: CDR1 SNHLY, CDR2 FYNNEI. This CDR3 spans 13 amino acids. The DNA for the CDR3 is TGTGCCAGCAAGAGGGACATTGGCTACGAGCAGTACTTC. Residues: CASKRDIGYEQYF.

The chain uses TRBV30 and TRBJ1-1, with D possibly being TRBD1 (5 bases). Germline loops: CDR1 GTSNPN, CDR2 SVGIG (reference sequence). CDR3 size: 13 residues. V was cut by 5 bases and J by 1 base, with 11 bases left in between. The CDR3 here is CAWEEGTNTEAFF. The CDR3 nucleotides are TGTGCCTGGGAGGAGGGGACGAACACTGAAGCTTTCTTT.

This chain joins TRBV9 and TRBJ2-7; TRBD2 is a possible D gene (6 bases). Trimming pared 3 bases from V and 4 bases from J, leaving 14 bases between. The CDR3 contains 14 residues. From germline, CDR1 is SGDLS and CDR2 YYNGEE. The CDR3 DNA sequence: TGTGCCAGCAGCGGACGACTAGGAGGGTACGAGCAGTACTTC. It specifies CASSGRLGGYEQYF.

The chain carries TRBV5-6 and TRBJ2-1; D unclear. The germline CDR1 and CDR2 sequences are SGHDT and YYEEEE. Trimming took off 2 bases at V and 8 bases at J, with 8 bases between the two ends. This CDR3 spans 12 amino acids. The CDR3 loop is CASSFPRHEQFF. CDR3 bases: TGTGCCAGCAGCTTTCCAAGACATGAGCAGTTCTTC.

This clonotype was detected once. The chain employs TRBV20-1 and TRBJ2-1, with TRBD2 as a possible D gene (6 bases). V lost 6 bases and J 4 bases, leaving 16 bases between the germline ends. Germline CDR1 DFQATT, CDR2 SNEGSKA (reference sequence). This CDR3 is 14 amino acids long. CDR3 in amino acids: CSAELAPSYNEQFF. In DNA form, the CDR3 reads TGCAGTGCGGAACTAGCCCCATCTTACAATGAGCAGTTCTTC.

The V call is TRBV2, the J call TRBJ2-7, with 8 bases identical to TRBD2. The V gene's germline CDR1 is SNHLY and CDR2 FYNNEI. There are 15 residues in the CDR3. The ends lost 6 bases at V and 0 bases at J; junction bases unmatched: 7. The DNA of the CDR3 is TGTGCCAGCAGGACAGCGGGAGTGACCTCCTACGAGCAGTACTTC. It yields the protein CASRTAGVTSYEQYF. Variable domain in full (rest from reference TRBV2 and TRBJ2-7): EPEVTQTPSHQVTQMGQEVILRCVPISNHLYFYWYRQILGQKVEFLVSFYNNEISEKSEIFDDQFSVERPDGSNFTLKIRSTKLEDSAMYFCASRTAGVTSYEQYFGPGTRLTVT.

The chain has TRBV20-1 and TRBJ2-6; 7 bases agree with TRBD1. The germline V gene encodes CDR1 DFQATT and CDR2 SNEGSKA (reference sequence). This CDR3 spans 12 amino acids. V shed 3 bases, J shed 10 bases, and the junction held 3 bases outside the gene matches. DNA of the CDR3: TGCAGTGCTAGTAAACAGGGGAACGTCCTGACTTTC. Translating gives CSASKQGNVLTF.

The J gene is TRBJ2-2, the V gene TRBV7-2; a possible D gene is TRBD2 (7 bases). CDR1 SGHTA and CDR2 FQGNSA come from the germline V gene. The CDR3 runs to 15 residues. V lost 7 bases to trimming and J lost 5 bases, with 17 bases between them. The CDR3 nucleotides are TGTGCCAGCACAACCCGCGGGGGCAATACCGGGGAGCTGTTTTTT. Translated, it gives CASTTRGGNTGELFF. Looking up the rest from reference TRBV7-2 and TRBJ2-2 gives the full variable domain: GAGVSQSPSNKVTEKGKDVELRCDPISGHTALYWYRQSLGQGLEFLIYFQGNSAPDKSGLPSDRFSAERTGGSVSTLTIQRTQQEDSAVYLCASTTRGGNTGELFFGEGSRLTVL.

V usage is TRBV20-1 and J usage is TRBJ2-7, with unresolved D. Trimming removed 0 bases at V and 6 bases at J, with 18 bases between. The CDR3 spans 15 residues. CDR1 DFQATT and CDR2 SNEGSKA come from the germline V gene (reference sequence). Here the CDR3 DNA reads TGCAGTGCTAGAGAGGGTAGTTCCGGCGCCACCGAGCAGTACTTC. It encodes CSAREGSSGATEQYF.

This sequence joins TRBV27 and TRBJ1-1; D perhaps matches TRBD1 (6 bases). CDR3 length equals 14 residues. Deletions cut 6 bases from V and 4 bases from J, with 15 bases between. Germline loops: CDR1 MNHEY, CDR2 SMNVEV (reference sequence). Written as DNA, the CDR3 is TGTGCCAGCAGGCGGGACAACATCGGCACTGAAGCTTTCTTT. Encoded protein: CASRRDNIGTEAFF.

The chain recombines TRBV18 with TRBJ2-5, with 7 nucleotides matching TRBD1. After removal of 2 bases from V and 4 bases from J, the junction contained 13 bases not matched to a gene. The CDR3 spans 17 residues. Germline loops: CDR1 KGHSH, CDR2 LQKENI. The CDR3 reads CASSPYSPGQVPETQYF. The DNA of the CDR3 is TGTGCCAGCTCACCATACTCGCCAGGACAGGTCCCAGAGACCCAGTACTTC.

Concerning this clonotype itself: A read error may produce the germline difference seen at one junction end. CDR3 loop: CAISRTSGNYEQYF. CDR3 DNA sequence: TGTGCCATCAGCAGGACTAGCGGGAACTACGAGCAGTACTTC. The chain combines TRBV15 with TRBJ2-7, with 12 positions matching TRBD2. Germline assignment: CDR1 LNHNV and CDR2 YYDKDF (reference sequence). The CDR3 sequence is 14 residues long.

The chain links TRBV29-1 to TRBJ1-1; perhaps TRBD1 as D (6 bases). This CDR3 region has 13 residues. Germline CDR1 SQVTM, CDR2 ANQGSEA. The V end was cut by 0 bases, the J end by 1 base, with 6 bases between. CDR3 sequence reads: CSVEEGGNTEAFF. The CDR3 nucleotides read TGCAGCGTTGAAGAAGGGGGGAACACTGAAGCTTTCTTT.